This is a list of T cell receptor beta chains from one sample in a study of breast tumors, draining lymph nodes, adjacent tissues. TCRdb reprocessed the multiplex PCR reads with MiXCR, giving one entry per CDR3 protein. The sample records 180,000 or so distinct CDR3 sequences, around a third being singletons. The sequenced material came from axillary lymph node tissue. The origin of the receptors is a female donor with breast cancer. Some clones in this sample may be carry-over from other donors' samples. The CDR3 runs from the conserved cysteine through the conserved F or W. The order of the fields is J gene, CDR3 length, V gene, CDR3 protein.

TRBJ2-2 | 19 | TRBV11-3 | CASSLDIRARGTNTGELFF
TRBJ2-5 | 14 | TRBV30 | CAWSLVSGGQTQYF
TRBJ1-5 | 17 | TRBV6-4 | CASSALRGVYSNQPQHF
TRBJ2-3 | 14 | TRBV2 | CASASQGGANEQYF
TRBJ2-2 | 17 | TRBV20-1 | CSARDVTSGGNTGELSW
TRBJ1-3 | 15 | TRBV4-1 | CASSRLFLHGNTIYF
TRBJ1-2 | 17 | TRBV3-1 | CDSSQGGTGGTSYGYTF
TRBJ1-4 | 14 | TRBV5-1 | CASSPDRNNEKLFF
TRBJ2-3 | 16 | TRBV28 | CASSSPGQRSTDTQYF
TRBJ1-2 | 15 | TRBV5-8 | CASSPRDWTNYGYTF
TRBJ2-1 | 14 | TRBV18 | CASSLAGSCNEQFF
TRBJ2-1 | 14 | TRBV24-1 | CATSDSGTYNEQFF
TRBJ1-2 | 13 | TRBV2 | CAIRRDGNYGYTF
TRBJ1-1 | 14 | TRBV18 | CASSPGQVNTEAFF
TRBJ2-2 | 16 | TRBV9 | CASSSSDRGGTGELFF
TRBJ2-2 | 19 | TRBV9 | CASSVEGPLGAGGTGELFF
TRBJ1-3 | 14 | TRBV28 | CASRRPGRGNTIYF
TRBJ2-3 | 12 | TRBV5-4 | CASSGAHEAQYF
TRBJ2-3 | 15 | TRBV25-1 | CASSGTSGGGYTQYF
TRBJ2-2 | 16 | TRBV11-3 | CASSLRPGRGTGELFF
TRBJ2-7 | 15 | TRBV3-1 | CASSRRQARGYEQYF
TRBJ2-5 | 14 | TRBV2 | CASSYQTGRKTQYF
TRBJ1-3 | 15 | TRBV4-3 | CASSQSQGYGNTIYF
TRBJ2-1 | 15 | TRBV7-6 | CASSLVGGGYNEQFF
TRBJ2-7 | 14 | TRBV12-3/TRBV12-4 | CASSPSGTSYEQYF
TRBJ2-5 | 14 | TRBV5-1 | CASSSTSRQETQYF
TRBJ2-7 | 15 | TRBV7-6 | CASSLGPGPSYEQYF
TRBJ2-5 | 13 | TRBV29-1 | CSVERDSQETQYF
TRBJ2-1 | 16 | TRBV5-6 | CASSPTGAGTSNKQFF
TRBJ2-3 | 14 | TRBV20-1 | CSFRLAGRKDTQYF
TRBJ2-3 | 15 | TRBV5-1 | CASSAGSGSTDTQYF
TRBJ2-2 | 20 | TRBV7-4 | CASSRTNGTSGRGVTGELFF
TRBJ1-1 | 17 | TRBV19 | CASGPRTGKISNTEAFF
TRBJ1-1 | 15 | TRBV7-2 | CASSLRVTGSPEAFF
TRBJ2-1 | 15 | TRBV28 | CASSATGTGTVKQFF
TRBJ1-2 | 9 | TRBV30 | CAWDYGYTF
TRBJ2-7 | 15 | TRBV20-1 | CSAWGGGSVSYEQYF
TRBJ1-2 | 18 | TRBV11-1 | CASSAGTGGQPLLYGYTF
TRBJ1-6 | 17 | TRBV6-6 | CASRVPGQGNINSPLHF
TRBJ1-2 | 13 | TRBV15 | CATSRYYMNGYTF
TRBJ2-7 | 15 | TRBV6-2/TRBV6-3 | CASSLSGRPSYEQYF
TRBJ2-7 | 14 | TRBV28 | CASRPDRGYYEQYF